Here is one T cell receptor beta chain with its context. Its antigen remains unknown. The data were obtained in a study of shared clonotypes between healthy human individuals. Measured with immunoSEQ multiplex PCR; TCRdb has only the in-frame clones, and not every one. The sample lists some 500,000 clones, around 80% occurring once. Whole-study findings and limits: Sampling covered nothing but blood. Tissue TCR repertoires likely differ from those found in blood. Genetic and exposure-history diversity was limited by the small donor number.

The CDR3 has 14 amino acids. Germline V gene sequence: CDR1 SQVTM, CDR2 ANQGSEA. Trimming cost V 4 bases and J 0 bases; bases outside gene matches: 5. Sequencing was carried out using PBMCs. The receptor's source is a woman between 35 and 50 years old in good health. Some clones in this sample may be carry-over from other donors' samples. This chain connects TRBV29-1 to TRBJ2-5, with 7 nucleotides matching TRBD2. The CDR3 sequence: CSVVREDDQETQYF. CDR3 sequence (DNA): TGCAGCGTTGTCCGGGAGGATGACCAAGAGACCCAGTACTTC.